Listed here is a single TCR beta chain. A constant-region primer primed TCR beta cDNA synthesis from roughly 520 ng of total RNA. Generation of the TCR beta libraries relied on three nested multiplex PCR rounds using slightly modified ARM-PCR. A C-beta reverse primer was combined with TRBV1-TRBV30 forward primers in the first two PCR rounds, and each round had 10 cycles. Using its own MiXCR run on the multiplex PCR reads, TCRdb lists one record per CDR3 protein. Here the sample spans 180,000 or so distinct CDR3 sequences, less than 65% being singletons. This entry belongs to a study of tumor-infiltrating lymphocytes in primary liver carcinoma. Germline DNA was extracted too, while blood RNA derived from unsorted whole blood. With 4 bases clipped from V and 5 bases from J, the junction kept 5 bases outside the gene matches. Germline CDR1 reads MNHNS; CDR2 reads SASEGT. This CDR3 comprises 15 residues.

The gene calls are TRBV6-1 and TRBJ2-2; 9 bases are a match to TRBD2. Sequencing used peripheral blood. The clonotype was recovered from a man aged 40-55 years with primary liver carcinoma and hepatitis B virus infection. CDR3 protein: CASSVASGTTGELFF. As DNA, the CDR3 is TGTGCCAGCAGTGTGGCTAGCGGGACAACCGGGGAGCTGTTTTTT.